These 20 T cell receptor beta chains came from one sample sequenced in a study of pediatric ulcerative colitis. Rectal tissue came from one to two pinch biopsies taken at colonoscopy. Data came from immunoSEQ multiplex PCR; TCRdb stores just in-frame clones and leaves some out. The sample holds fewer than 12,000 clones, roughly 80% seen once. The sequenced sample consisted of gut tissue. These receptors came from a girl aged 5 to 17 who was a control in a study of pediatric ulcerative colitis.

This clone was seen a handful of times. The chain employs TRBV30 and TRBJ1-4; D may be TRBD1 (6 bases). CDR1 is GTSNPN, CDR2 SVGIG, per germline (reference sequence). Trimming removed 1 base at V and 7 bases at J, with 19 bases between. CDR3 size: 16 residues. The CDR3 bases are TGTGCCTGGAGTGCCCGGACAGCGAAATTTATTGAAAAACTGTTTTTT. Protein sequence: CAWSARTAKFIEKLFF. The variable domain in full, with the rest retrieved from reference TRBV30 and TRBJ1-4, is SQTIHQWPATLVQPVGSPLSLECTVEGTSNPNLYWYRQAAGRGLQLLFYSVGIGQISSEVPQNLSASRPQDRQFILSSKKLLLSDSGFYLCAWSARTAKFIEKLFFGSGTQLSVL.

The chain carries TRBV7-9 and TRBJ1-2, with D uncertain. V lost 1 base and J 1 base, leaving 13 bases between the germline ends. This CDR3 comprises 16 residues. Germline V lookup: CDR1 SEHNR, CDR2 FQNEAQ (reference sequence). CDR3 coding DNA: TGTGCCAGCAGCTTAGGGCAGAATGAACTTAACTATGGCTACACCTTC. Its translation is CASSLGQNELNYGYTF.

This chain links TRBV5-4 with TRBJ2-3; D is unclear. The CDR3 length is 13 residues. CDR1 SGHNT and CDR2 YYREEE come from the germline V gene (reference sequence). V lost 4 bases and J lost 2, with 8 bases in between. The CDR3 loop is CASSPELTDTQYF. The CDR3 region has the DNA TGTGCCAGCAGCCCAGAGCTCACAGATACGCAGTATTTT. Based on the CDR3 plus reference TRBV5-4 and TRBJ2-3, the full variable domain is ETGVTQSPTHLIKTRGQQVTLRCSSQSGHNTVSWYQQALGQGPQFIFQYYREEENGRGNFPPRFSGLQFPNYSSELNVNALELDDSALYLCASSPELTDTQYFGPGTRLTVL.

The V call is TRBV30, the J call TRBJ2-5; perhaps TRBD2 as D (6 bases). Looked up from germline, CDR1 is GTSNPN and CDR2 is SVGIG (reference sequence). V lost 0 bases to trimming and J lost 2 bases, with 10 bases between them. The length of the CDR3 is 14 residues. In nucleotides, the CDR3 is TGTGCCTGGAGTGTCGGGAGATCGCAAGAGACCCAGTACTTC. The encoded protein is CAWSVGRSQETQYF.

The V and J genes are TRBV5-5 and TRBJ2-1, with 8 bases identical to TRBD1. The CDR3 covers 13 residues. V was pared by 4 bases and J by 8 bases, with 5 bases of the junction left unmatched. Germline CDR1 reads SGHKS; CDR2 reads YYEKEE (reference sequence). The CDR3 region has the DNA TGTGCCAGCAGCATAGGACAGGGCCATGAGCAGTTCTTC. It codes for CASSIGQGHEQFF.

The CDR3, as DNA: TGTGCCAGCAGCTTAGCGGAGACCCAGTACTTC. Its protein product is CASSLAETQYF. The rearrangement joins TRBV7-9 to TRBJ2-5; no definite D call. CDR1 is SEHNR and CDR2 is FQNEAQ in the germline V gene (reference sequence). The CDR3 has 11 residues. Between the trimmed V and J ends, which lost 0 bases and 5 bases, there was a span of 1 base.

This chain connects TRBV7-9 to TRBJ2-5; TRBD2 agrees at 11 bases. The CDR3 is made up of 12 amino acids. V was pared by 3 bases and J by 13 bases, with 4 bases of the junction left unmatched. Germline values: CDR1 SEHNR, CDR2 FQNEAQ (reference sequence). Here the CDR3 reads CASSFGLAGWYF. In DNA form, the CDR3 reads TGTGCCAGCAGCTTCGGACTAGCGGGTTGGTACTTC.

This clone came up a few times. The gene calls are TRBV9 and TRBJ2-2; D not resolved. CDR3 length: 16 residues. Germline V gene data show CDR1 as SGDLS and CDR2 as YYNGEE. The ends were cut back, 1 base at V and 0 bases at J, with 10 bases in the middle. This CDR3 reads CASSVRYIANTGELFF. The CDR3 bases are TGTGCCAGCAGCGTAAGGTATATCGCGAACACCGGGGAGCTGTTTTTT.

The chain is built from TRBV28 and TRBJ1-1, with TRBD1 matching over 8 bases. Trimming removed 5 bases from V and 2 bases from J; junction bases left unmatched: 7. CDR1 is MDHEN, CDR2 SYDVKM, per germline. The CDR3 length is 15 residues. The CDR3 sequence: CASSPGQGKNTEAFF. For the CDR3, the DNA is TGTGCCAGCAGTCCTGGACAGGGTAAAAACACTGAAGCTTTCTTT.

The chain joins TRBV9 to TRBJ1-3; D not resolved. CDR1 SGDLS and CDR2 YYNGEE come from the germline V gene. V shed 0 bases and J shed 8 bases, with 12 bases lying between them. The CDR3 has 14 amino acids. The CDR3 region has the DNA TGTGCCAGCAGCGTAGGGTCCGTCGGGGACACCATATATTTT. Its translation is CASSVGSVGDTIYF.

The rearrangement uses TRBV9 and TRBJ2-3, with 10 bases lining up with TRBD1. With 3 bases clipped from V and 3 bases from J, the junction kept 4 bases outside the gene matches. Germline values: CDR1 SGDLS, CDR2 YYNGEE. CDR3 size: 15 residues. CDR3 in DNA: TGTGCCAGCAGCGCCTGGACAGGGGGTACAGATACGCAGTATTTT. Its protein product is CASSAWTGGTDTQYF.

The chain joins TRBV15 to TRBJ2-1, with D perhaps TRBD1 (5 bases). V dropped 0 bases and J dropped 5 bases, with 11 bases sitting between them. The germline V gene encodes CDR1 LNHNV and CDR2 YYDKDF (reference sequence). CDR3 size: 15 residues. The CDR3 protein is CATSRDWNRNNEQFF. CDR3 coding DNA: TGTGCCACCAGCAGAGATTGGAACAGGAACAATGAGCAGTTCTTC.

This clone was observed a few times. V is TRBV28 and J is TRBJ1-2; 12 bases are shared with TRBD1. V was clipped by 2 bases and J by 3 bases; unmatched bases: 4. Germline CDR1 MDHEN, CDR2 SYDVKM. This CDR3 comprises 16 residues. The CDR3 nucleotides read TGTGCCAGCAGTTTAAAGGGACAGGGGGCTTACTATGGCTACACCTTC. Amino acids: CASSLKGQGAYYGYTF.

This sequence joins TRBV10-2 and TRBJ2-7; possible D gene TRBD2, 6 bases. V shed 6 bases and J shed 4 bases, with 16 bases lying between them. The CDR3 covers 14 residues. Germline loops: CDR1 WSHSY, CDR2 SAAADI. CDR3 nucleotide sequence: TGCGCCAGCAGCCTGGGACTCTTACAATACGAGCAGTACTTC. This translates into CASSLGLLQYEQYF.

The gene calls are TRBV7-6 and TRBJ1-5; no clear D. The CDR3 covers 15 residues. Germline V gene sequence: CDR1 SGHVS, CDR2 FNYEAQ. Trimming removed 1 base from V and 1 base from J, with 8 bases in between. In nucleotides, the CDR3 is TGTGCCAGCAGCTTAGATGGAGGAAGCAATCAGCCCCAGCATTTT. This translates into CASSLDGGSNQPQHF.

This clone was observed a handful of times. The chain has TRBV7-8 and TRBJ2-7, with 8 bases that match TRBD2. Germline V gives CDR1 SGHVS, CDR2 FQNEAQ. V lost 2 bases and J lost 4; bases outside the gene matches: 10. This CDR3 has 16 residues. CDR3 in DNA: TGTGCCAGCAGCTTAACATTAGCGGGACGGACATACGAGCAGTACTTC. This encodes CASSLTLAGRTYEQYF. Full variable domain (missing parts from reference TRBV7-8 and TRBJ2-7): GAGVSQSPRYKVAKRGQDVALRCDPISGHVSLFWYQQALGQGPEFLTYFQNEAQLDKSGLPSDRFFAERPEGSVSTLKIQRTQQEDSAVYLCASSLTLAGRTYEQYFGPGTRLTVT.

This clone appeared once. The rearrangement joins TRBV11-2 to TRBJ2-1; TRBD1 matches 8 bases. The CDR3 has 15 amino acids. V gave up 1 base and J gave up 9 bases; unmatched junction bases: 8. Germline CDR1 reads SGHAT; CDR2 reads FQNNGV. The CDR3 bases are TGTGCCAGCAGCTTAGTAGTGGCAGGGGGCATTGAGCAGTTCTTC. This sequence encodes CASSLVVAGGIEQFF. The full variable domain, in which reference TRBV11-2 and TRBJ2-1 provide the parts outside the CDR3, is EAGVAQSPRYKIIEKRQSVAFWCNPISGHATLYWYQQILGQGPKLLIQFQNNGVVDDSQLPKDRFSAERLKGVDSTLKIQPAKLEDSAVYLCASSLVVAGGIEQFFGPGTRLTVL.

CDR3 sequence reads: CASSVRPSGEQYF. The CDR3 coding sequence is TGTGCCAGCAGCGTACGCCCCTCTGGTGAGCAGTACTTC. This chain uses TRBV9 with TRBJ2-7; D is undetermined. Germline V lookup: CDR1 SGDLS, CDR2 YYNGEE. V lost 1 base and J 7 bases, leaving 12 bases between the germline ends. The length of the CDR3 is 13 residues.

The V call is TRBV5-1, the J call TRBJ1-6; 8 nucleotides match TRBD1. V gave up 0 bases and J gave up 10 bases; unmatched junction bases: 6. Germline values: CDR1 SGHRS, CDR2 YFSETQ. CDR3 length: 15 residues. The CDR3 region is CASSLDRGIRSPLHF. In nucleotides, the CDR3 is TGCGCCAGCAGCTTGGACAGGGGGATTCGATCACCCCTCCACTTT.

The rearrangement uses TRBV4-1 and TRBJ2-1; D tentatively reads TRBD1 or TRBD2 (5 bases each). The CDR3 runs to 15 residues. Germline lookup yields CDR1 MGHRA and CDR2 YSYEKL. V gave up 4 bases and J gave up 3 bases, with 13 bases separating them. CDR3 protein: CASSLGVGGYNEQFF. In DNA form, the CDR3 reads TGCGCCAGCAGCCTGGGGGTTGGTGGCTACAATGAGCAGTTCTTC.